This T cell receptor beta chain came from a study of blood T cells in healthy people across ages. Trimming pared 4 bases from V and 2 bases from J, leaving 6 bases between. The CDR3 has 13 amino acids. The germline V gene has CDR1 KGHDR and CDR2 SFDVKD. With a J-beta primer mix and a sample-barcoded 5' primer, a second PCR ran about 6 to 11 cycles. TCRdb reprocessed the 5' RACE reads via MiXCR and lists one record per CDR3 protein. The data contain around 1.7 million distinct CDR3 sequences, 25% to 30% of them seen just once; the ten biggest clones take up 7.7%. The chain carries TRBV24-1 and TRBJ2-3; D is unclear. The specimen sequenced was blood. The TCR comes from a woman under 40 in good health. DNA for the CDR3: TGTGCCACCAGTGAACCGATCACAGATACGCAGTATTTT. Its protein is CATSEPITDTQYF.